This TCR beta chain was recorded in a study of CD8 T cells in ankylosing spondylitis. The study, taken as a whole, reports: Blood of patients with ankylosing spondylitis appeared to be characterized by a TCR beta motif of eight highly homologous variants.

This clonotype occurred many times. Its antigen is still unknown. TCRdb independently ran MiXCR on the 5' RACE reads; one entry per CDR3 protein. In the table there are roughly 180,000 distinct CDR3 sequences, 13% of which are singletons. The sequence was collected from a male donor with ankylosing spondylitis or in good health (not recorded which). Sequences were obtained from blood, either unsorted or a sorted T cell fraction (not recorded which).

CDR3 bases: TGCGCCAGCAGCCAAGCGGTGAACACTGAAGCTTTCTTT. It yields the protein CASSQAVNTEAFF. The chain couples TRBV4-1 to TRBJ1-1; D unresolved. Per the germline V gene, CDR1 is MGHRA and CDR2 is YSYEKL. Trimming took 1 base from V and 0 from J, leaving 3 bases between them. This CDR3 contains 13 residues.